One sample yielded the 5 T cell receptor beta chains listed below, sequenced in a study of T cell repertoires in cytomegalovirus infection. From the reads, TCRdb called clonotypes with MiXCR, one entry per CDR3 protein. The top ten clones hold over 15% of a sample with 200,000 to 250,000 distinct CDR3 sequences, roughly 22% of them seen once. Sequencing used CD8+ T cells from PBMCs. The source of these receptors is a human donor in good health (CMV status not recorded). Some clones in this sample may be carry-over from other donors' samples.

The V and J genes are TRBV20-1 and TRBJ2-5; D might be TRBD2 (5 bases). CDR3 length: 15 amino acids. Germline values: CDR1 DFQATT, CDR2 SNEGSKA (reference sequence). V lost 0 bases, J lost 1 base, and 12 bases lay in between. The CDR3 bases are TGCAGTGCTAGAGATCTAGCCGGACTCCAAGAGACCCAGTACTTC. Its protein product is CSARDLAGLQETQYF.

At least ten counts were recorded for this clonotype. The chain has TRBV7-9 and TRBJ1-1, with a possible D match to TRBD1 (6 bases). The length of the CDR3 is 15 residues. Germline V CDR1 and CDR2: SEHNR, FQNEAQ (reference sequence). With 8 bases removed from V and 0 bases from J, the gap between germline ends came to 16 bases. The CDR3, as DNA: TGTGCCAGCTCTATTACGGACAGAATGAACACTGAAGCTTTCTTT. Amino acids: CASSITDRMNTEAFF.

This clonotype was observed a handful of times. V gene TRBV5-6 combines with J gene TRBJ2-1, with TRBD1 as a possible D gene (6 bases). This CDR3 region has 14 residues. Trimming pared 4 bases from V and 5 bases from J, leaving 13 bases between. The V gene's germline CDR1 is SGHDT and CDR2 YYEEEE. CDR3: CASSGRGGHNEQFF. The CDR3 DNA reads as TGTGCCAGCAGCGGCAGGGGCGGTCACAATGAGCAGTTCTTC.

The V call is TRBV5-8, the J call TRBJ2-1, with D uncertain. The germline gives CDR1 SGHTS, CDR2 YDEGEE. This CDR3 contains 14 residues. V was cut by 3 bases and J by 6 bases, with 13 bases left in between. The CDR3 nucleotides are TGTGCCAGCAGCTGGGGTACTATTGTCAATGAGCAGTTCTTC. Encoded protein: CASSWGTIVNEQFF.

This clonotype was seen many times. V is TRBV27 and J is TRBJ1-1, with unresolved D. In germline, CDR1 is MNHEY, CDR2 SMNVEV (reference sequence). V lost 3 bases, J lost 3 bases, and 11 bases lay in between. This CDR3 has 14 residues. The CDR3 DNA is TGTGCCAGCAGTTTCTCGGGAATGGACACTGAAGCTTTCTTT. The encoded protein is CASSFSGMDTEAFF.